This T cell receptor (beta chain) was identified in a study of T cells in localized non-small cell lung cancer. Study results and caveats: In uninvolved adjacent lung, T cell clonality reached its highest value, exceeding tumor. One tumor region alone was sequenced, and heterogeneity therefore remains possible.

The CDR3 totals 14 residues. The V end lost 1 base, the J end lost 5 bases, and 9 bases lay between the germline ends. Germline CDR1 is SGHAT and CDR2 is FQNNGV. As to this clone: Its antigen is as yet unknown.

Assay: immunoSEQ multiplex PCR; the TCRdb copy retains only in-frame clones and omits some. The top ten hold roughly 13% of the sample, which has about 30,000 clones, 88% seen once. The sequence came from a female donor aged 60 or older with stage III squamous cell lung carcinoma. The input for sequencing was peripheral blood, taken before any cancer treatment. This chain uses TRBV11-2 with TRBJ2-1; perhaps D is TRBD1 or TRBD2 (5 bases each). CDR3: CASSLVRGHNEQFF. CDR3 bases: TGTGCCAGCAGCTTAGTGAGGGGCCACAATGAGCAGTTCTTC.